This T cell receptor beta chain was retrieved from a study of blood T cell repertoires in COVID-19. The ends lost 5 bases at V and 4 bases at J; junction bases unmatched: 8. Germline CDR1 is SEHNR and CDR2 is FQNEAQ (reference sequence). The CDR3 sequence is 15 residues long. In the authors' methods: Reference gene primer amplification gave nucleated cell count estimates. Some clones are missing from TCRdb's copy, which holds only in-frame ones; the method was immunoSEQ multiplex PCR. D and trimming were read from the DNA, whereas the V and J calls and clone size are those reported in that table. The sample lists a few hundred thousand clones, roughly 88% occurring once.

The source of this sequence is a woman in her twenties or thirties who had recovered from COVID-19. The V gene is TRBV7-9, the J gene TRBJ2-7; TRBD1 matches 10 bases. Specimen: peripheral blood. CDR3 loop: CASSPGTGVRYEQYF. DNA for the CDR3: TGTGCCAGCAGCCCCGGGACAGGGGTAAGGTACGAGCAGTACTTC.